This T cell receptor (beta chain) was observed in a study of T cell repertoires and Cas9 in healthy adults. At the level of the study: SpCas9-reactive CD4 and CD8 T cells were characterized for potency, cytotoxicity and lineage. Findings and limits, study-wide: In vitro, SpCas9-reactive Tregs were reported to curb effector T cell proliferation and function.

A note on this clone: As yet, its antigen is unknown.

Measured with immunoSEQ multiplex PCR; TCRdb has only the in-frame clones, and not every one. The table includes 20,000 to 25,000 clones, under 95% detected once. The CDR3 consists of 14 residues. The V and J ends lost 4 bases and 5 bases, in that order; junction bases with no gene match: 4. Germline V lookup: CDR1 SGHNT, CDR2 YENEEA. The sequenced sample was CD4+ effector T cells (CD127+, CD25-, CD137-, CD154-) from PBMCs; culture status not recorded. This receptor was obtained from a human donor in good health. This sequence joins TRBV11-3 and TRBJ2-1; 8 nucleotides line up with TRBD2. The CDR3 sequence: CASSSGGKDNEQFF. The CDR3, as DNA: TGTGCCAGCAGCTCGGGGGGGAAGGACAATGAGCAGTTCTTC. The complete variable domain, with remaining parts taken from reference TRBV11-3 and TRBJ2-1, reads EAGVVQSPRYKIIEKKQPVAFWCNPISGHNTLYWYLQNLGQGPELLIRYENEEAVDDSQLPKDRFSAERLKGVDSTLKIQPAELGDSAVYLCASSSGGKDNEQFFGPGTRLTVL.